Listed below are T cell receptor beta chains from one sample, sequenced in a study of OX40 agonist ivuxolimab in advanced cancers. TCRdb keeps only in-frame clones here, not all; method: immunoSEQ multiplex PCR. Here the sample spans over 95,000 clones, roughly 80% being singletons. Source: CD4+ or CD8+ T cells sorted from blood, taken in a trial of the OX40 agonist ivuxolimab. The receptors were gathered from an adult with an advanced solid tumor such as melanoma, head and neck, liver or kidney cancer. CDR3s include the opening cysteine and the closing phenylalanine or tryptophan. Fields, in order: J gene, V gene, CDR3 protein.

>TRBJ2-1|TRBV11-2
CASSRIGTSRYNEQFF
>TRBJ1-1|TRBV20-1
CSVLLNTEAFF
>TRBJ2-2|TRBV7-3
CASSRYQGTGELFF
>TRBJ2-3|TRBV4-3
CASSPMRGVATDTQYF
>TRBJ2-5|TRBV12-5
CASGLVQGGNTQYF
>TRBJ2-2|TRBV29-1
CSVEKPDRSAGELFF
>TRBJ2-1|TRBV6-5
CASSSTGKMSYNEQFF
>TRBJ2-3|TRBV5-1
CASSLAGSHTDTQYF
>TRBJ1-1|TRBV4-2
CASSSREGRRPEAFF
>TRBJ1-5|TRBV28
CASSLIINQPQHF
>TRBJ2-5|TRBV6-5
CASRRNRGQETQYF
>TRBJ1-4|TRBV25-1
CASSPKTGSVGPEKLFF
>TRBJ1-5|TRBV30
CAWGIQGNQPQHF
>TRBJ2-1|TRBV4-3
CASSLRTYASSYNEQFF
>TRBJ2-1|TRBV6-6
CASIAGGPGEQFF
>TRBJ1-2|TRBV6-6
CASSYNRGAGYGYTF
>TRBJ1-3|TRBV23-1
CASSQLRAGNTIYF
>TRBJ2-1|TRBV30
CAWSFQTSSYNEQFF
>TRBJ1-3|TRBV7-9
CASSLDLPGNTIYF
>TRBJ2-2|TRBV7-3
CASSRSGTVNTGELFF
>TRBJ2-7|TRBV27
CASSPLGGLSYEQYF
>TRBJ1-4|TRBV6-5
CASSYSGQGEKLFF
>TRBJ2-1|TRBV9
CASSGLAGFGEQFF
>TRBJ2-2|TRBV2
CASSNEITGELFF
>TRBJ1-2|TRBV6-6
CASSLNSYGYTF
>TRBJ1-1|TRBV7-9
CASSLVGQRNTEAFF
>TRBJ2-3|TRBV9
CASSVGSSGGDTQYF
>TRBJ2-3|TRBV4-1
CASSQAVRTDTQYF
>TRBJ2-7|TRBV5-4
CASSLQGRGYEQYF
>TRBJ2-5|TRBV5-4
CASSLGIGLVEETQYF
>TRBJ2-7|TRBV11-1
CASSRGSSYEQYF
>TRBJ2-3|TRBV29-1
CSVARSSGTTRFTDTQYF
>TRBJ1-1|TRBV28
CASSAIRGEAFF
>TRBJ2-5|TRBV30
CAWSISRAKTQYF
>TRBJ2-1|TRBV10-2
CASSEWGGRNNEQFF
>TRBJ2-7|TRBV18
CASSPLDLSYEQYF
>TRBJ1-6|TRBV5-1
CASSEGNSPLHF
>TRBJ2-5|TRBV5-1
CASRDSGRYETQYF
>TRBJ2-5|TRBV30
CAWREGLAVQETQYF
>TRBJ2-7|TRBV4-2
CASSKDRVLEQYF
>TRBJ1-2|TRBV10-3
CAISGRGREDGYTF
>TRBJ1-1|TRBV7-9
CASTLGRRPGTEAFF
>TRBJ1-2|TRBV14
CASSRQGWGSYGYTF
>TRBJ2-5|TRBV2
CASSQNGGETQYF
>TRBJ2-5|TRBV7-9
CASSFGTGLQETQYF
>TRBJ1-3|TRBV6-6
CASRLAQTDSGNTIYF
>TRBJ2-7|TRBV19
CASARTDYEQYF
>TRBJ1-5|TRBV6-5
CASSYGPKEPQHF
>TRBJ2-2|TRBV2
CASKAGGGGTGELFF
>TRBJ1-5|TRBV19
CAGREDRGLNQPQHF